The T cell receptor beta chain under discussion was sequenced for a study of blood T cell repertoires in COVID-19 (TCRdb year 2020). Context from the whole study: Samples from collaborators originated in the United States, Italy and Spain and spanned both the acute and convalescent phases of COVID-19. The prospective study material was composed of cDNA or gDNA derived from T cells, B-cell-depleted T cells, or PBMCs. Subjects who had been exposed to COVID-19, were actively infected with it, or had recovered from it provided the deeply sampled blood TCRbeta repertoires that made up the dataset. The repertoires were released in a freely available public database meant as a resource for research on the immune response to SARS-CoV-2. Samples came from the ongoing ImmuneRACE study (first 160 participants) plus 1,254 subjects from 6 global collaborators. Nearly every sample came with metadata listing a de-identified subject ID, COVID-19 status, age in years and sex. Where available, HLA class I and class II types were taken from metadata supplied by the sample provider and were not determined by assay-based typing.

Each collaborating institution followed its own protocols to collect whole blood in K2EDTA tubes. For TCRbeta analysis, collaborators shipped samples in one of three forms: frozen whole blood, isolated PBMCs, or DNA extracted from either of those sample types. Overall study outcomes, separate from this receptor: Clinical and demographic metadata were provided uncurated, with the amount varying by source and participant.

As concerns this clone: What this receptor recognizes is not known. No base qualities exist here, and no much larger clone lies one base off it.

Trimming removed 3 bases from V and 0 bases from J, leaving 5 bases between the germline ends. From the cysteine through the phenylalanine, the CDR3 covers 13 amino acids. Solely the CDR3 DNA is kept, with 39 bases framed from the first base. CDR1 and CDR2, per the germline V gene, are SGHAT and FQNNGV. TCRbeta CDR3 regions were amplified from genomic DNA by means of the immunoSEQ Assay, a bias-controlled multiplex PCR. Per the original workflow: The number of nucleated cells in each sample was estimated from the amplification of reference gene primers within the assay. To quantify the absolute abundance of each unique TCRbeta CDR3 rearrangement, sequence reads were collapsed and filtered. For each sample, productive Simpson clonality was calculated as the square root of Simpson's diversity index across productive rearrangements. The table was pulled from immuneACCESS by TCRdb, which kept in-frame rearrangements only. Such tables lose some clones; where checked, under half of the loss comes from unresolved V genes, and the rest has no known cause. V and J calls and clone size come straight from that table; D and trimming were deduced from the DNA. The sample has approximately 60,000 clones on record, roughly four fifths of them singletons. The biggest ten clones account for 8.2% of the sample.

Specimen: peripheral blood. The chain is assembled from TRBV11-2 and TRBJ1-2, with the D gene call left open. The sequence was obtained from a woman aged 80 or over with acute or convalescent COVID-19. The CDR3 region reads CASSFAANYGYTF. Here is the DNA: TGTGCCAGCAGCTTTGCAGCTAACTATGGCTACACCTTC.